This T cell receptor beta chain was documented in a study of CD8+ T cells in alopecia areata. Study-wide background: Oral tofacitinib (5 to 10 mg twice daily) was administered to treated patients. Affected scalp percentage set treated patients' severity scores. General study points: Mice showed TCR sharing more clearly than patients did, possibly owing to HLA.

The sequencing template was cDNA reverse transcribed from extracted RNA. Clones were sequenced by immunoSEQ multiplex PCR, and TCRdb holds only the in-frame ones, with some missing. The sample holds 150,000 or so clones, roughly 50% seen once. Sample treatment: oral pan-JAK inhibitor, 5-10 mg twice daily. Points on this clone: Antigen unknown.

The sequencing used CD4+ T cells sorted from blood, collected at approximately week 60, from a patient treated with tofacitinib. The source of this sequence is a human donor with alopecia areata.

As DNA, the CDR3 is TGTGCCAGCAGTGAAGCCTTCCGGGTGGACTATGGCTACACCTTC. Amino acids: CASSEAFRVDYGYTF. This sequence joins TRBV6-1 and TRBJ1-2; no definite D call. Trimming stripped 0 bases from V and 3 bases from J, with 11 bases between. From germline, CDR1 is MNHNS and CDR2 SASEGT. CDR3 length: 15 amino acids.